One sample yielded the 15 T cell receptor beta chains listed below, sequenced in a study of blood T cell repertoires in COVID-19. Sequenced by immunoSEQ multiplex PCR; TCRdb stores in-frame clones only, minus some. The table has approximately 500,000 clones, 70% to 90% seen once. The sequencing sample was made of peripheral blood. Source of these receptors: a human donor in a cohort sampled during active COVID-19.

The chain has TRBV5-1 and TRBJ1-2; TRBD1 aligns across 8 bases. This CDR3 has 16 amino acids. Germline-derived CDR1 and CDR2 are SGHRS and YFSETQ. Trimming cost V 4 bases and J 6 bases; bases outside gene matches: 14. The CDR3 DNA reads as TGCGCCAGCAGCCGAGAGGACAGGGCTAACTCGCATGGCTACACCTTC. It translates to CASSREDRANSHGYTF.

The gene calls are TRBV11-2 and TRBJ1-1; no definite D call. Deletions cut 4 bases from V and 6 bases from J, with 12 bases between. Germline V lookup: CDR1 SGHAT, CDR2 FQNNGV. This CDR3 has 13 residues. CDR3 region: CASSSRTGSEAFF. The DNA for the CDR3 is TGTGCCAGCAGCTCCCGGACTGGTTCTGAAGCTTTCTTT.

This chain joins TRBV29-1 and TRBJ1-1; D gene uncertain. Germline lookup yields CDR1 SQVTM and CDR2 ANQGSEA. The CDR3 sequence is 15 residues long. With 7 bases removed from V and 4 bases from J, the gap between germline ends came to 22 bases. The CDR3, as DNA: TGCAGCGCACACCTCTATTGGTCCGGAGGCACTGAAGCTTTCTTT. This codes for CSAHLYWSGGTEAFF.

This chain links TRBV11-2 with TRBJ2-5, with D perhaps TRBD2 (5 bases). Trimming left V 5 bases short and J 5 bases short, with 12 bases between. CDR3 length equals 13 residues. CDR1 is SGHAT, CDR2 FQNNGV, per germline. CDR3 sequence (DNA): TGTGCCAGCAGCCCTGTGCCGGGGGAGACCCAGTACTTC. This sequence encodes CASSPVPGETQYF.

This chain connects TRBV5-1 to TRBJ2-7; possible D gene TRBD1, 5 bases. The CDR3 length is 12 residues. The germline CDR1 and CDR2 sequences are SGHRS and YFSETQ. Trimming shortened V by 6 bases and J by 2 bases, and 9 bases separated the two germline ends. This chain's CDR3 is CASTPQAYEQYF. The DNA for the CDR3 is TGCGCCAGCACCCCACAGGCCTACGAGCAGTACTTC.

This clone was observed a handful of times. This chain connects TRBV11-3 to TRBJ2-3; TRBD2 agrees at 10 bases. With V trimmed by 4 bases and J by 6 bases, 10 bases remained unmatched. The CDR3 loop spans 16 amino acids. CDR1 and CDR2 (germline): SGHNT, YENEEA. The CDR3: CASSSRVSGRVDTQYF. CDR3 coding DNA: TGTGCCAGCAGCTCTCGTGTCAGCGGGAGGGTGGATACGCAGTATTTT.

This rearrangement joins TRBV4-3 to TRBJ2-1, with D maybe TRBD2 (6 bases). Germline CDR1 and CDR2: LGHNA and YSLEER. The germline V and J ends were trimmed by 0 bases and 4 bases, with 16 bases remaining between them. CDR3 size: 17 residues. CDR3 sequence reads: CASSQEAAAGPYNEQFF. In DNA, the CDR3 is TGCGCCAGCAGCCAAGAAGCGGCGGCGGGGCCATACAATGAGCAGTTCTTC.

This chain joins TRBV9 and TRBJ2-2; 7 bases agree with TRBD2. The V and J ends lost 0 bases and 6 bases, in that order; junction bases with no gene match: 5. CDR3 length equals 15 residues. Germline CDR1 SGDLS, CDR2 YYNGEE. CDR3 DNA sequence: TGTGCCAGCAGCGTAGTGGGGGGGTCCGCCGGGGAGCTGTTTTTT. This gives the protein CASSVVGGSAGELFF.

The CDR3 DNA reads as TGTGCCAGCTCACCGGGACTAGCGGGAGGGAGCGAGCAGTACTTC. Protein: CASSPGLAGGSEQYF. This chain links TRBV18 with TRBJ2-7; 16 bases fit TRBD2. CDR1 is KGHSH, CDR2 LQKENI, per germline. This CDR3 region has 15 residues. V shed 3 bases, J shed 6 bases, and the junction held 2 bases outside the gene matches. Together with reference TRBV18 and TRBJ2-7, the CDR3 gives the full variable domain: NAGVMQNPRHLVRRRGQEARLRCSPMKGHSHVYWYRQLPEEGLKFMVYLQKENIIDESGMPKERFSAEFPKEGPSILRIQQVVRGDSAAYFCASSPGLAGGSEQYFGPGTRLTVT.

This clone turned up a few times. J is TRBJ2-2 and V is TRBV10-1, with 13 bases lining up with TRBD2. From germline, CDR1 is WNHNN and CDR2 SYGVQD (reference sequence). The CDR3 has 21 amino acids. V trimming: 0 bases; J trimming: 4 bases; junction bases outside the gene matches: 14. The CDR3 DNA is TGCGCCAGCAGTGAGTCGAGCGGTACTAGCGGGAGGGTGTTGGGCACCGGGGAGCTGTTTTTT. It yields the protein CASSESSGTSGRVLGTGELFF.

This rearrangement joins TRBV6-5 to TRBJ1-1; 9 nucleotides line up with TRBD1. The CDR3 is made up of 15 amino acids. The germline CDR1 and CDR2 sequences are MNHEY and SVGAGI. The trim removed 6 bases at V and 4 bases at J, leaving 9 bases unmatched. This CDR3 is CASRKQGAISTEAFF. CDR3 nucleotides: TGTGCCAGCAGAAAACAGGGGGCGATTAGCACTGAAGCTTTCTTT.

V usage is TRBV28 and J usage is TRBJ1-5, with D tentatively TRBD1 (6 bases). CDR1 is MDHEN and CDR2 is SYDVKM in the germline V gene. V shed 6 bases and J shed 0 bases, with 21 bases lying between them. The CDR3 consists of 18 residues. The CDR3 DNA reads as TGTGCCAGCAGCCTCCGGACAGCGGGGCGGATTAGCAATCAGCCCCAGCATTTT. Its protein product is CASSLRTAGRISNQPQHF.

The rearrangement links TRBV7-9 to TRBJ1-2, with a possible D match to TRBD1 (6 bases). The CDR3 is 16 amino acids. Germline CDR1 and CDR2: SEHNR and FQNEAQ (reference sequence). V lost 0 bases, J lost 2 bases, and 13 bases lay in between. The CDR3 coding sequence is TGTGCCAGCAGCTTAGCCGACAGGCTACCCAACTATGGCTACACCTTC. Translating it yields CASSLADRLPNYGYTF.

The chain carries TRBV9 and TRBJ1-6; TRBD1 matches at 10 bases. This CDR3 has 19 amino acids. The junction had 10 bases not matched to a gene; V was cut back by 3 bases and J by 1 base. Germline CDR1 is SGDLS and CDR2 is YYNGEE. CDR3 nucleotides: TGTGCCAGCAGCGACCGGGACAGGGGATTAAGGTCCTATAATTCACCCCTCCACTTT. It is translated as CASSDRDRGLRSYNSPLHF. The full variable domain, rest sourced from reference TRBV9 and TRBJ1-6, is DSGVTQTPKHLITATGQRVTLRCSPRSGDLSVYWYQQSLDQGLQFLIQYYNGEERAKGNILERFSAQQFPDLHSELNLSSLELGDSALYFCASSDRDRGLRSYNSPLHFGNGTRLTVT.

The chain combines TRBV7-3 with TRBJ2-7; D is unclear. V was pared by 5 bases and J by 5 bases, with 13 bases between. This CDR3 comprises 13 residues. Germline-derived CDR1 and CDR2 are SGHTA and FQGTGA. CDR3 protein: CASSPKPSDEQYF. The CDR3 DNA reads TGTGCCAGCAGCCCCAAGCCCTCGGACGAGCAGTACTTC.